The sequence of this T cell receptor (beta chain) was determined in a study of blood T cells in healthy people across ages (dated by TCRdb to between 2015 and 2016). For the study in its entirety: In model experiments, roughly one uniquely barcoded TCR beta cDNA molecule per two T cells was captured by template switching. The donors were divided into four age groups: young (average around 16 years), middle-aged (over 35), aged (approximately 62) and long-lived (roughly 86). Using deep sequencing normalized with unique cDNA molecular identifiers, the study measured how TCR beta repertoire diversity changes with age. The study analyzed two additional independent replicas of 1 million unique cDNA reads from the same blood draw for two donors, one aged 18 to 30 and one aged 80 or older. The full study reports these points: Because profiling used bulk unsorted PBMCs, naive and antigen-experienced compartments could not be compared conclusively. Compared with the aged group, more naive CD4+ T cells, fewer expanded clones and increased TCR diversity were shown by the long-lived group, suggesting age selection. A strong correlation was found between observed TCR beta diversity and the percentage of naive T cells measured by flow cytometry. As age increased, observed TCR beta diversity per million T cells dropped in a roughly linear way, and a significant reduction was already evident by age 40. Donor CMV infection status was unknown, potentially confounding age-related changes in expanded clonotypes. Estimates of total diversity from one million sequenced T cells were regarded as lower bounds and underestimates.

Receptors were amplified or captured by 5' RACE. Sequencing relied on an Illumina HiSeq 2500. A second roughly 6 to 12 cycle PCR used a sample-barcoded 5' primer and a J-beta primer mix. Each TCR beta cDNA molecule received a unique molecular identifier from a template-switch 5' adaptor carrying 12 random nucleotides. At least 2.5 million CDR3-containing paired-end reads were obtained from each sample. All of the RNA was converted into first-strand cDNA using the Mint cDNA synthesis kit, with a TRBC-specific oligonucleotide serving as the primer. Following uracil-DNA glycosylase treatment, a first 18-cycle PCR with universal primers M1SS and BC2_uni_R was performed on all cDNA. Under the source paper's analysis protocol: Each sample was normalized by randomly selecting 1 million high-quality reads, each carrying a distinct molecular identifier. Instead of being binned into consensus sequences, reads that shared molecular identifiers were thrown out. MiTCR, run with a Q25 quality threshold and the strictest error-elimination algorithm, handled CDR3 identification, clonotype clustering and error correction. A nonparametric unseen species model using Euler transformation provided a lower-bound estimate of total TCR beta diversity. TCRdb reprocessing: public reads trimmed at Q25 with fastp, clones called with MiXCR, in-frame beta chains kept. Entries are consolidated by CDR3 protein sequence, retaining the most common genes and DNA. These V and J calls derive from TCRdb rather than the authors' analysis. The sample table contains about 1 million distinct CDR3 sequences; only one count was recorded for almost 25% of them. In total, the top ten clones hold less than 0.75% of the sample.

This clonotype was observed a handful of times. Its antigen is unknown. Per-nucleotide qualities are absent, and no much larger clonotype sits a single base away. The donors were about 40 Caucasian individuals from Russia, aged roughly 6 to 100 years, who were systemically healthy. Each donor gave about 11 milliliters of peripheral blood, drawn into EDTA-treated Vacutainer tubes. Ficoll-Paque density-gradient centrifugation was used to isolate PBMCs, with at least 6 million obtained per sample. Trizol reagent was used to extract total RNA from the PBMCs, yielding at least 5 micrograms per sample. For every donor, flow cytometry on a PBMC aliquot measured the percentage of naive CD45RAhigh/CD27high T cells. V drops 4 bases and J drops 0 bases, leaving 9 bases in between. Reading from cysteine to phenylalanine, the CDR3 counts 14 amino acids. Of the read, only the CDR3 DNA is kept; its 42 bases are in frame from base 1. The germline V gene (reference sequence) yields SEHNR for CDR1 and FQNEAQ for CDR2.

This sample was also put to use in a study of T cells of mothers and their children. In that second paper, the authors write: Donors were nine systemically healthy Caucasian individuals: three mothers and their six children. cDNA synthesis consumed the entire amount of extracted RNA, loaded at 1.5 ug RNA in each 15 ul reaction. In the second PCR, the M1S primer introduced both the sample barcodes and 2-4 random nucleotides. More than 8 million TCR beta CDR3 reads were obtained from each mother, and about 3 million reads were obtained from each child. TCR recombination output is similarly shaped by thymic selection in related and unrelated pairs, with a minor effect exerted by inherited differences. Normalized repertoire overlap was always slightly but never significantly higher in related than unrelated mother-child pairs. With a sensitivity of approximately 100 clones per million clonotypes, no persistent microchimeric T cell clones were detected. The study used deep NGS to compare TCR beta repertoires of mothers and children, seeking features distinguishing related mother-child pairs from unrelated individuals. Mothers averaged about 40 +/- 4 years of age and children averaged around 10 +/- 4 years. After adapter ligation was performed with NEBNext reagents, the libraries were sequenced on an Illumina HiSeq 2000 with 100+100 nt paired-end reads. To avoid cross-contamination, the mother libraries and the child libraries were prepared a month apart and sequenced in separate runs. For each donor, somewhere between roughly 500,000 and 2,100,000 distinct TCR beta clonotypes were identified. Naive TCR beta clonotypes were estimated from low-frequency clonotypes matched to each donor's FACS-determined naive share, without sorting.

The sample taken for sequencing was blood. The TCR sequence derives from a girl aged 2 to 10 in good health. The V and J segments used are TRBV7-9 and TRBJ2-5, with the D gene not clear enough to name. Here is the DNA: TGTGCCAGCAGCTCAGGACGGTACCAAGAGACCCAGTACTTC. It translates to CASSSGRYQETQYF.